The sample holds one count of the clone carrying this TCR beta chain. Its antigen is as yet unknown. Some clones are missing from TCRdb's copy, which holds only in-frame ones; the method was immunoSEQ multiplex PCR. Of about 520,000 clones listed, 90% to 96% were seen once; the top ten hold approximately 0.06%. This record comes from a study of shared clonotypes between healthy human individuals. Study results and caveats: The naive CD4 repertoires of a few donors were compared, and roughly 5.1% of clonotypes were shared.

This CDR3 is built from 13 residues. CDR1 and CDR2 from the germline V gene are GTSNPN and SVGIG (reference sequence). The ends were cut back, 2 bases at V and 11 bases at J, with 18 bases in the middle. The sequence was obtained from a woman aged 30 to 39 in good health. The chain couples TRBV30 to TRBJ2-5; maybe TRBD2 (5 bases). Source material: naive CD4+ T cells sorted from blood. Subset described: CD45RA+ positively selected. This chain's CDR3 is CAWSSGPTWEQYF. CDR3 sequence (DNA): TGTGCCTGGAGTTCAGGCCCTACGTGGGAGCAGTACTTC.